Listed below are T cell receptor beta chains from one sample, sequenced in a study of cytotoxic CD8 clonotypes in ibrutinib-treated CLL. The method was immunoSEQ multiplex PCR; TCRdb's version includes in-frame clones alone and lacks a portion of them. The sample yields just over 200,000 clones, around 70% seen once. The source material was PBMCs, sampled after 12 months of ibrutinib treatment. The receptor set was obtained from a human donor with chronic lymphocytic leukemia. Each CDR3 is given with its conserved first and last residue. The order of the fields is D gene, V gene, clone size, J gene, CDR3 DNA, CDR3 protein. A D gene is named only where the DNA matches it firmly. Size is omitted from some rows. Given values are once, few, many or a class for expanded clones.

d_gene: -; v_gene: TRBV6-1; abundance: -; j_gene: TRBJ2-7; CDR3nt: TGTGCCAGCAGTGTTGACAGACCCTACGAGCAGTACTTC; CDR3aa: CASSVDRPYEQYF
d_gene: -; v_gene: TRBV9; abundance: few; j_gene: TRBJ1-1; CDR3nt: TGTGCCAGCAGCGTAGGGGGGGTCATGGGCACTGAAGCTTTCTTT; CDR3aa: CASSVGGVMGTEAFF
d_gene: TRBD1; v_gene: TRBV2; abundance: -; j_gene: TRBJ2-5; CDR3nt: TGTGCCACAGCCGGGACAGGGACGAGAGAGACCCAGTACTTC; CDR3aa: CATAGTGTRETQYF
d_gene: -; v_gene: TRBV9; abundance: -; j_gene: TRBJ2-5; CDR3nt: TGTGCCAGCAGCGTTTCCTCCCAAGAGACCCAGTACTTC; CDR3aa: CASSVSSQETQYF
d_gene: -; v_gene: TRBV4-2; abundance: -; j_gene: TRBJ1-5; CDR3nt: TGTGCCAGCAGCCAAGATCACAATAGGGGTCAGCCCCAGCATTTT; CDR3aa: CASSQDHNRGQPQHF
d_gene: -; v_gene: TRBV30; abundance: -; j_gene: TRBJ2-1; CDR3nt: TGTGCCTGGGGAGGCGACAAACCTCTCTCCTACAATGAGCAGTTCTTC; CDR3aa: CAWGGDKPLSYNEQFF
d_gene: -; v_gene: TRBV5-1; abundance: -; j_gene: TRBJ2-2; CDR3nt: TGCGCCAGCAGCTTGATGGGTCCCGGGGAGCTGTTTTTT; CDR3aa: CASSLMGPGELFF
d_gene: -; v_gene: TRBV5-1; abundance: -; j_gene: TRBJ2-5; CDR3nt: TGCGCCAGCAGTCCCCAGGGGACCGAAGAGACCCAGTACTTC; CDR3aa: CASSPQGTEETQYF
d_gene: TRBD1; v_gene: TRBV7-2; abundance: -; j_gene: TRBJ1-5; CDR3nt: TGTGCCAGCAGCCCCGGGACAGGGCAGAATCAGCCCCAGCATTTT; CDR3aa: CASSPGTGQNQPQHF
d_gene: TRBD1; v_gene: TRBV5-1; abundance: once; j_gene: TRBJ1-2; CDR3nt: TGCGCCAGCAGTTACAGGGGGCCGAACGGCTACACCTTC; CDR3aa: CASSYRGPNGYTF
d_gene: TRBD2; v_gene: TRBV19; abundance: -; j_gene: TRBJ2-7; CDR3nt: TGTGCCAGTAGTGTCAGCGGGGATCGCAACGAGCAGTACTTC; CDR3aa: CASSVSGDRNEQYF
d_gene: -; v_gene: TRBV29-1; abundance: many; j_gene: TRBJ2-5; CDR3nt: TGCAGCGTTGAACGTCCCCGGACACCCCAAGAGACCCAGTACTTC; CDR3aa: CSVERPRTPQETQYF
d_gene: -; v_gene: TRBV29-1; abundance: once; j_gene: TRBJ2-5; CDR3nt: TGCAGCGTTGTATGGGGCGGCGGGGTCCAGTACTTC; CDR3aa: CSVVWGGGVQYF
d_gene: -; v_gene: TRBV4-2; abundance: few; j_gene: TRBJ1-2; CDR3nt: TGTGCCAGCAGCCAAGAAGTGGGGACTAACTATGGCTACACCTTC; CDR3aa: CASSQEVGTNYGYTF
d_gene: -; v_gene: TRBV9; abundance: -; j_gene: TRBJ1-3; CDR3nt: TGTGCCAGCAGCGTAGACGGCCGCTCTGGAAACACCATATATTTT; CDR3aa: CASSVDGRSGNTIYF
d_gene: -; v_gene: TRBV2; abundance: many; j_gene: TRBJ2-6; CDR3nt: TGTGCCAGCAGTGAAGAAGGGACAGGGGCCAACGTCCTGACTTTC; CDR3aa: CASSEEGTGANVLTF
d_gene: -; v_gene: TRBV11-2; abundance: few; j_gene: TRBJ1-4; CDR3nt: TGTGCCAGCAGCCCCGGACTTAATGAAAAACTGTTTTTT; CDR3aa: CASSPGLNEKLFF